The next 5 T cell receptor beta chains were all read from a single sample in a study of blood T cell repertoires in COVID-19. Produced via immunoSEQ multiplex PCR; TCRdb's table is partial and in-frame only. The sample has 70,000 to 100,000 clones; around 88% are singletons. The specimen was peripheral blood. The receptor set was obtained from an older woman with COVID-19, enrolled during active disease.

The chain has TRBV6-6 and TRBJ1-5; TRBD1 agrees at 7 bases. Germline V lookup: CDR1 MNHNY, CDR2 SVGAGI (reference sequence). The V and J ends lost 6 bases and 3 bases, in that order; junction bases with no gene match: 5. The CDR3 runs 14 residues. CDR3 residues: CASSLGQFNQPQHF. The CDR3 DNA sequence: TGTGCCAGCAGCTTGGGACAGTTCAATCAGCCCCAGCATTTT.

CDR3 DNA: TGTGCCAGCAGCCCGACAGGGGACAGGACGATTGAGCAGTTCTTC. Translation: CASSPTGDRTIEQFF. The chain has TRBV11-2 and TRBJ2-1; TRBD1 matches 8 bases. There are 15 residues in the CDR3. Germline V gives CDR1 SGHAT, CDR2 FQNNGV. The V gene end was trimmed by 5 bases and the J gene end by 9 bases; junction bases not matched to a gene: 12. Full variable domain (missing parts from reference TRBV11-2 and TRBJ2-1): EAGVAQSPRYKIIEKRQSVAFWCNPISGHATLYWYQQILGQGPKLLIQFQNNGVVDDSQLPKDRFSAERLKGVDSTLKIQPAKLEDSAVYLCASSPTGDRTIEQFFGPGTRLTVL.

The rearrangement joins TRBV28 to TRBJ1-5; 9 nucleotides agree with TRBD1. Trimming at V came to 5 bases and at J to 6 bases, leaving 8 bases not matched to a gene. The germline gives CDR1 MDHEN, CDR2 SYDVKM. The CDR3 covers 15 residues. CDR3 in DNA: TGTGCCAGCAGTAGTAGACAGGGGGTTTTTCAGCCCCAGCATTTT. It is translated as CASSSRQGVFQPQHF.

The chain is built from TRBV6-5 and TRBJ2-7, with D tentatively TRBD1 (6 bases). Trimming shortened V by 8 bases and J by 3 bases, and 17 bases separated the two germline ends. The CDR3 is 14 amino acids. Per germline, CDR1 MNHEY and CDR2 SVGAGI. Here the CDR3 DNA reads TGTGCCAGCGCGGATGACAGGATTCGCTACGAGCAGTACTTC. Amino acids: CASADDRIRYEQYF.

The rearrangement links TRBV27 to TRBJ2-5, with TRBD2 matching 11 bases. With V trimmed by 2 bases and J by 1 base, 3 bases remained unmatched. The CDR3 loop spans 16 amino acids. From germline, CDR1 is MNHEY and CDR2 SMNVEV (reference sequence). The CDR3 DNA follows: TGTGCCAGCAGTTTACGTCTAGCGGGGGGCCAAGAGACCCAGTACTTC. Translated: CASSLRLAGGQETQYF.